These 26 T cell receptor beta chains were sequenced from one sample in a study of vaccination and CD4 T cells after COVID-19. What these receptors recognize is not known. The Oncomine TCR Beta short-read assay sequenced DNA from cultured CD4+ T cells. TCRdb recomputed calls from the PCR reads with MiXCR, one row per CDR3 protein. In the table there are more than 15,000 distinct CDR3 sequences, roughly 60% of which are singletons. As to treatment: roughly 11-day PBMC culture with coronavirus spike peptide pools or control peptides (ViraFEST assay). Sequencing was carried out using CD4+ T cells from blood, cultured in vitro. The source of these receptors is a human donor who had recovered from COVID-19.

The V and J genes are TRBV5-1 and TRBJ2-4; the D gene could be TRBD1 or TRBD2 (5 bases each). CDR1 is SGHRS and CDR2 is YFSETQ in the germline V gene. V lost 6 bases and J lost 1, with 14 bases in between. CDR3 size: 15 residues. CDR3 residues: CASTYGGWAKNIQYF. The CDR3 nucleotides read TGCGCCAGCACATATGGGGGTTGGGCCAAAAACATTCAGTACTTC.

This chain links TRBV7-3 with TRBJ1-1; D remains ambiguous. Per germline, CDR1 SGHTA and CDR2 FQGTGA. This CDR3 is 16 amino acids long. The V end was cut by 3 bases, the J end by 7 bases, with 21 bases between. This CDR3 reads CASSLLSSGKDVEAFF. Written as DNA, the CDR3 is TGTGCCAGCAGCTTGTTGTCGTCAGGCAAGGACGTTGAAGCTTTCTTT.

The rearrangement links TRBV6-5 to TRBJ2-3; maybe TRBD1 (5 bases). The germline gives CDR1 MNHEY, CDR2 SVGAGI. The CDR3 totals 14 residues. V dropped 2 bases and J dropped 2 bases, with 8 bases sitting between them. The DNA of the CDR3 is TGTGCCAGCAGTTACAGGGGTCTCACAGATACGCAGTATTTT. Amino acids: CASSYRGLTDTQYF.

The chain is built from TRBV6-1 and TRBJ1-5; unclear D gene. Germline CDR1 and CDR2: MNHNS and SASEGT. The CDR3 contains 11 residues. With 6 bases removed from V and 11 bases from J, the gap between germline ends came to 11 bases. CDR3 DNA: TGTGCCAGCAGCTCCGGTGGGTCCCAGCATTTT. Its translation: CASSSGGSQHF.

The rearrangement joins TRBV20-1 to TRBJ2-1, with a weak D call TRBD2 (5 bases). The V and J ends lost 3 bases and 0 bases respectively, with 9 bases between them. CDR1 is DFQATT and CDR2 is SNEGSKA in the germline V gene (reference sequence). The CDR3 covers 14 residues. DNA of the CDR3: TGCAGTGCTAGGCCTGGGAGCTCCTACAATGAGCAGTTCTTC. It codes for CSARPGSSYNEQFF.

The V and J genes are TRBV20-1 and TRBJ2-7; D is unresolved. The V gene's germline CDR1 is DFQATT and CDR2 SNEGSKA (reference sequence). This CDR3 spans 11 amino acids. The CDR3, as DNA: TGCAGATGCCTGGAAAGGTACGAGCAGTACTTC. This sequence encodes CRCLERYEQYF.

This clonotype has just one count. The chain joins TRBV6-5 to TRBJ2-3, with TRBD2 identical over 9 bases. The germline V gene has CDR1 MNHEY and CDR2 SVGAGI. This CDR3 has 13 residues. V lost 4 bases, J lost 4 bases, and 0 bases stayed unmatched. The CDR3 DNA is TGTGCCAGCAGTTTAGCGGGAGCAGATACGCAGTATTTT. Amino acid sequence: CASSLAGADTQYF.

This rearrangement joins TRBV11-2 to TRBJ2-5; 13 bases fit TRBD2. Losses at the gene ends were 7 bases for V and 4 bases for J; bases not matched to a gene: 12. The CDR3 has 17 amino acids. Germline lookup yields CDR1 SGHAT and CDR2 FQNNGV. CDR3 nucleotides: TGTGCCAGCACCCCTCAGGCGGGACTAGCGGGGATAGAGACCCAGTACTTC. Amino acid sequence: CASTPQAGLAGIETQYF.

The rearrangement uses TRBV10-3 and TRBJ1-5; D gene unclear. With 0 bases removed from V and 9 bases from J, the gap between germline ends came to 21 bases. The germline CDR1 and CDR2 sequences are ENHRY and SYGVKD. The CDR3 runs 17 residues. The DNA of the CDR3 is TGTGCCATCAGTGAGTCGAATAACAGAGGGTTTGAAGGGCCCCAGCATTTT. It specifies CAISESNNRGFEGPQHF.

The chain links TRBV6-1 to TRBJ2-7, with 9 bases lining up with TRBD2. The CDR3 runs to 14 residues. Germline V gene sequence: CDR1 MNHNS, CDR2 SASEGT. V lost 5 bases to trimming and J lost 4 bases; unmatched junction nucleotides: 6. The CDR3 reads CASSIAGANYEQYF. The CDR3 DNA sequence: TGTGCCAGCAGTATAGCGGGAGCGAATTACGAGCAGTACTTC.

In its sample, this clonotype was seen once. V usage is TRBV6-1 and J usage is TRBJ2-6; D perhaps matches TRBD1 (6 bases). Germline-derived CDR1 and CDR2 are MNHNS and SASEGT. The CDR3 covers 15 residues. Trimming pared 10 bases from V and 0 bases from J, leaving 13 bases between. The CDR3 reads CAIDGGSSGANVLTF. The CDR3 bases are TGTGCCATCGATGGGGGCTCCTCTGGGGCCAACGTCCTGACTTTC.

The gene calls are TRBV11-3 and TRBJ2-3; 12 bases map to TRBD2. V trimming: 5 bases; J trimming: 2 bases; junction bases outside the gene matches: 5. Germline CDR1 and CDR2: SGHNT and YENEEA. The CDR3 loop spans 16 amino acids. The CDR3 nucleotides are TGTGCCAGCAGCGAGGGACTAGCGGGCCCCACAGATACGCAGTATTTT. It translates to CASSEGLAGPTDTQYF.

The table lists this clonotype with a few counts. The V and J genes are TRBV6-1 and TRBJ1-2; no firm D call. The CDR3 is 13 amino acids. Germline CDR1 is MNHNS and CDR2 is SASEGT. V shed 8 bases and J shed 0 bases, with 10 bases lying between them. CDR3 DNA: TGTGCCAGCTGGGCAGATTCTAACTATGGCTACACCTTC. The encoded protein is CASWADSNYGYTF.

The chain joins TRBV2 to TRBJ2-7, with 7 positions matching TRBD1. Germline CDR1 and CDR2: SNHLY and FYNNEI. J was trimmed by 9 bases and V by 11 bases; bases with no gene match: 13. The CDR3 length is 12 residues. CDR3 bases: TGTGCCGGAAACCGGGACAGACAAGGGCAGTACTTC. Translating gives CAGNRDRQGQYF.

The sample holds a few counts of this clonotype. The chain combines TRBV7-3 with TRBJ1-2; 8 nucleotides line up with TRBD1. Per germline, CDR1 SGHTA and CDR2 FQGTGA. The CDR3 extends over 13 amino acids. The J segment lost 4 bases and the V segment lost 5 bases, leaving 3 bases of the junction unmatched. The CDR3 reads CASSPTGGYGYTF. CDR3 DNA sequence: TGTGCCAGCAGCCCCACAGGGGGCTATGGCTACACCTTC.

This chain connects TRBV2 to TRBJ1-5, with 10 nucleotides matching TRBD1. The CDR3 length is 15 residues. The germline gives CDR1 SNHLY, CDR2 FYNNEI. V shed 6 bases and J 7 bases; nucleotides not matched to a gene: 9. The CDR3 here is CASRFDRGPRQPQHF. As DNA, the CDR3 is TGTGCCAGCAGATTTGACAGGGGGCCGAGACAGCCCCAGCATTTT.

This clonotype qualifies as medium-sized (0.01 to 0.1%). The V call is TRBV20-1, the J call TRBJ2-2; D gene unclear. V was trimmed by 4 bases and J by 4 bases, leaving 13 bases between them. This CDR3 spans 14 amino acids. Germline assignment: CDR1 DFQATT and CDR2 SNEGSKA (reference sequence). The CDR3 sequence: CSAMHGKGTGELFF. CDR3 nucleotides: TGCAGTGCTATGCATGGGAAGGGCACCGGGGAGCTGTTTTTT.

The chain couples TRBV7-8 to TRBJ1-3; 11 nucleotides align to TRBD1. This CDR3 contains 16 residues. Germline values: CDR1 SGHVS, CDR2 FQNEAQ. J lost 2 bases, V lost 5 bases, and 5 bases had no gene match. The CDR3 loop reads CASSLGQGAPGNTIYF. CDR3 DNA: TGTGCCAGCAGCCTCGGACAGGGGGCGCCTGGAAACACCATATATTTT. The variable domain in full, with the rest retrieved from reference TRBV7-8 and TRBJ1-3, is GAGVSQSPRYKVAKRGQDVALRCDPISGHVSLFWYQQALGQGPEFLTYFQNEAQLDKSGLPSDRFFAERPEGSVSTLKIQRTQQEDSAVYLCASSLGQGAPGNTIYFGEGSWLTVV.

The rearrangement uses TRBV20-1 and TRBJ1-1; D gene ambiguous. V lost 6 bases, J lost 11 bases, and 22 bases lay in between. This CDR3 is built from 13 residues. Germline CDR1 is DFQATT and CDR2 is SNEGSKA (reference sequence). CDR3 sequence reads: CSASYNGGLKAFF. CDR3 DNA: TGCAGTGCATCGTACAACGGAGGATTGAAGGCTTTCTTT.

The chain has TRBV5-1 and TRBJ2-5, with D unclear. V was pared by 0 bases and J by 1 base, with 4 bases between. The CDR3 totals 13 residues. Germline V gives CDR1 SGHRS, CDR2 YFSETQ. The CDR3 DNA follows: TGCGCCAGCAGCTTGGGGATCCAAGAGACCCAGTACTTC. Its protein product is CASSLGIQETQYF.

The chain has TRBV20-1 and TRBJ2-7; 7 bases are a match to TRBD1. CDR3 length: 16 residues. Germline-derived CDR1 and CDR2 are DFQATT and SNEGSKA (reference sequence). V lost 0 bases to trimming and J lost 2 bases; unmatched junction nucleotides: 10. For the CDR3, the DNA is TGCAGTGCTAGAGATCAACAGGGGCCCTTCCCCTACGAGCAGTACTTC. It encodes CSARDQQGPFPYEQYF.

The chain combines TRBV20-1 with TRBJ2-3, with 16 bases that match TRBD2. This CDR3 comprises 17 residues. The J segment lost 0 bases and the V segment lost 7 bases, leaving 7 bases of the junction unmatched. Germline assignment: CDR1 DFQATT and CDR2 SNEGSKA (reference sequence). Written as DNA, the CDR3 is TGCAGTGGGGGACTAGCGGGGGGGGACCCTAGCACAGATACGCAGTATTTT. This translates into CSGGLAGGDPSTDTQYF.

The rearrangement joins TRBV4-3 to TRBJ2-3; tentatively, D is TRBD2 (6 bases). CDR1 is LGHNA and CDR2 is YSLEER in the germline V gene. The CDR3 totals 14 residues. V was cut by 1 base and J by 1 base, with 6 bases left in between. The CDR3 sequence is CASSQAGGTDTQYF. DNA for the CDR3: TGCGCCAGCAGCCAAGCGGGAGGCACAGATACGCAGTATTTT.

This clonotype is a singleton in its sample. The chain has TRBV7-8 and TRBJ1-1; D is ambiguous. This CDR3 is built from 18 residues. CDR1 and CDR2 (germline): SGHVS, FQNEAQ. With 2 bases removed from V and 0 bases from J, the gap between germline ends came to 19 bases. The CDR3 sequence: CASSLPRERMRLNTEAFF. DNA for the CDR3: TGTGCCAGCAGCTTACCTAGGGAGAGGATGAGACTGAACACTGAAGCTTTCTTT.

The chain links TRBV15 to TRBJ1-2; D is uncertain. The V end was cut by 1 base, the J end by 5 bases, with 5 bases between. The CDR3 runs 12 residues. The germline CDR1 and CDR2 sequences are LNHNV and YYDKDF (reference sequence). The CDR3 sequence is CATSRGSYGYTF. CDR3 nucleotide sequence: TGTGCCACCAGCAGAGGCAGTTATGGCTACACCTTC.

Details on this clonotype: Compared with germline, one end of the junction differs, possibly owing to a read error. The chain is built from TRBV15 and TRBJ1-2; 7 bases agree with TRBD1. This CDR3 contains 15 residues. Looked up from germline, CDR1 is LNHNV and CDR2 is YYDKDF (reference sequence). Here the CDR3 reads CATSGDREDVYGYTF. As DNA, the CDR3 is TGTGCCACCAGCGGAGACAGGGAGGACGTTTATGGCTACACCTTC.